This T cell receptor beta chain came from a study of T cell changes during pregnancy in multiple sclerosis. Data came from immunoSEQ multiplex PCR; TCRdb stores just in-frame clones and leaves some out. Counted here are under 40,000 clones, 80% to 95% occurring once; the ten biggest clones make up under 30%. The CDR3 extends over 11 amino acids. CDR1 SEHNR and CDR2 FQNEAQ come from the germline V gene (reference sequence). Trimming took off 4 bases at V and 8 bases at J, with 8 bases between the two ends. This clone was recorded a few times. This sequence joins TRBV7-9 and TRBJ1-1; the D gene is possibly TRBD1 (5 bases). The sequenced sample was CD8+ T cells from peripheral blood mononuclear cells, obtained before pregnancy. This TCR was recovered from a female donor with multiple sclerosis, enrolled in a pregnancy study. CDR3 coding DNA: TGTGCCAGCAGCTATTCAGGGGAAGCTTTCTTT. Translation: CASSYSGEAFF. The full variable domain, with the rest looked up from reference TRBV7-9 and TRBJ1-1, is DTGVSQNPRHKITKRGQNVTFRCDPISEHNRLYWYRQTLGQGPEFLTYFQNEAQLEKSRLLSDRFSAERPKGSFSTLEIQRTEQGDSAMYLCASSYSGEAFFGQGTRLTVV.